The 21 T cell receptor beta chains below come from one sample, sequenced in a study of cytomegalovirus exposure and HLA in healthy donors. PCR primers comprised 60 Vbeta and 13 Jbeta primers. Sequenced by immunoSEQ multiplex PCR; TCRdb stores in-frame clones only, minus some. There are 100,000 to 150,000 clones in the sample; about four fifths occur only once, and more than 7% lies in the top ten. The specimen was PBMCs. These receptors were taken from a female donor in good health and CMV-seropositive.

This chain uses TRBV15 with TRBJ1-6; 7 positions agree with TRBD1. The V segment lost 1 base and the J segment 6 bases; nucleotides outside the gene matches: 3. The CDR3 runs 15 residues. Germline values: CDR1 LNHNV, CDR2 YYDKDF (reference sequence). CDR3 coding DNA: TGTGCCACCAGCAGAGGGACAGGTTCTAATTCACCCCTCCACTTT. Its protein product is CATSRGTGSNSPLHF.

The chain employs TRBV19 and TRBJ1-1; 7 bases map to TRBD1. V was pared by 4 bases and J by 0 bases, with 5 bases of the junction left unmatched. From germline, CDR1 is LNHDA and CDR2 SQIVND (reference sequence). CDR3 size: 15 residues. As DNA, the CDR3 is TGTGCCAGTAGTAAACCAACAGGGGTGAACACTGAAGCTTTCTTT. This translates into CASSKPTGVNTEAFF.

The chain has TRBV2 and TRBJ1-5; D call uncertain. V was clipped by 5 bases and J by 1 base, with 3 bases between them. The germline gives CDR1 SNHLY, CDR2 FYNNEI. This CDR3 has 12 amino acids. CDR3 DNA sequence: TGTGCCAGCAGTCAGAGCAATCAGCCCCAGCATTTT. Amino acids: CASSQSNQPQHF.

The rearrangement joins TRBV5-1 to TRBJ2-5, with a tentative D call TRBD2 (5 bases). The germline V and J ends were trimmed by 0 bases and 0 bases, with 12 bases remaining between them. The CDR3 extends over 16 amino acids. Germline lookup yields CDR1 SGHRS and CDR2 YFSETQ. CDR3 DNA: TGCGCCAGCAGCTTGGGGGGAAGGACTTACCAAGAGACCCAGTACTTC. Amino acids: CASSLGGRTYQETQYF.

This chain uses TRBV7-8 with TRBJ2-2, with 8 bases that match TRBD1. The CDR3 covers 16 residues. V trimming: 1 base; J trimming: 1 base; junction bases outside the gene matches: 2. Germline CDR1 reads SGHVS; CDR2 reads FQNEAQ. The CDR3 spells CASSLEGQVNTGELFF. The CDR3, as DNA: TGTGCCAGCAGCTTAGAGGGACAGGTGAACACCGGGGAGCTGTTTTTT.

The CDR3 sequence is CASRSLTGQETQYF. The DNA of the CDR3 is TGCGCCAGCCGATCGCTGACAGGACAAGAGACCCAGTACTTC. V is TRBV10-2 and J is TRBJ2-5; D possibly corresponds to TRBD1 (6 bases). Per the germline V gene, CDR1 is WSHSY and CDR2 is SAAADI. Trimming pared 8 bases from V and 2 bases from J, leaving 15 bases between. The CDR3 contains 14 residues.

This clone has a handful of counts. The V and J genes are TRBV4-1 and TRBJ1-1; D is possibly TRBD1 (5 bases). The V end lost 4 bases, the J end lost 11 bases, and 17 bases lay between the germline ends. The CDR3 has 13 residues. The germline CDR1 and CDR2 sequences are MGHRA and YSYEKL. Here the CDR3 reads CASSREVRVEAFF. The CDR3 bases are TGCGCCAGCAGCCGCGAAGTCAGGGTCGAGGCTTTCTTT.

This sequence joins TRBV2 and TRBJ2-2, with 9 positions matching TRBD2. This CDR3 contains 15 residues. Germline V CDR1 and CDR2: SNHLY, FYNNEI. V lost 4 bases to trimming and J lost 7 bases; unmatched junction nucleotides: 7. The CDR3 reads CASSVSGGRVGELFF. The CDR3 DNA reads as TGTGCCAGCAGTGTTAGCGGGGGCAGGGTCGGGGAGCTGTTTTTT.

The CDR3 here is CASSLIGWNTEAFF. In DNA form, the CDR3 reads TGTGCCAGCAGCTTAATCGGTTGGAACACTGAAGCTTTCTTT. The V call is TRBV5-5, the J call TRBJ1-1, with D uncertain. CDR1 and CDR2 (germline): SGHKS, YYEKEE (reference sequence). Trimming took 2 bases from V and 1 from J, leaving 9 bases between them. The CDR3 runs to 14 residues.

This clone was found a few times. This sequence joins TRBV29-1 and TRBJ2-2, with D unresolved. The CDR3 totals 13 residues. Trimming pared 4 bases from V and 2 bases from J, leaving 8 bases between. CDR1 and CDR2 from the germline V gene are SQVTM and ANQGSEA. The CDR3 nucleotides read TGCAGCGTTGTTGTAGTTAACACCGGGGAGCTGTTTTTT. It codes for CSVVVVNTGELFF.

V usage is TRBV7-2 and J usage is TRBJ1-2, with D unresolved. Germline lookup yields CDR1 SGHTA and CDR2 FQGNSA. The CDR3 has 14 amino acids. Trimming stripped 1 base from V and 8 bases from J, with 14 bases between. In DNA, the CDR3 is TGTGCCAGCAGCTTAGAAGGCCCTAGAAGGGGCTACACCTTC. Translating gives CASSLEGPRRGYTF.

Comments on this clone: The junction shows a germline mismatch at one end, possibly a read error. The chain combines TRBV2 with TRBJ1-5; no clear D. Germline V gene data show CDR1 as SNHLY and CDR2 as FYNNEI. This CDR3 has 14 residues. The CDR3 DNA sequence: TGTGCCAGCAGAGAAGCACTGATTTATCAGCCCCAGCATTTT. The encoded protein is CASREALIYQPQHF.

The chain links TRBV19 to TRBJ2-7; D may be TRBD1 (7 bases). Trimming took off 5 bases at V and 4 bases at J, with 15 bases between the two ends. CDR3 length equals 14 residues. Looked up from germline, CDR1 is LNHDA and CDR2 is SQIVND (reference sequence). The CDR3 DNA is TGTGCCAGTAGTCCAGACAGGGAGGCGTACGAGCAGTACTTC. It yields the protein CASSPDREAYEQYF.

This CDR3 is CASSQDNGSGGRNTGELFF. In DNA form, the CDR3 reads TGCGCCAGCAGCCAAGATAACGGTAGCGGGGGGCGGAACACCGGGGAGCTGTTTTTT. The rearrangement links TRBV4-1 to TRBJ2-2; 10 positions agree with TRBD2. CDR1 and CDR2 (germline): MGHRA, YSYEKL. The length of the CDR3 is 19 residues. Trimming removed 0 bases from V and 1 base from J; junction bases left unmatched: 8.

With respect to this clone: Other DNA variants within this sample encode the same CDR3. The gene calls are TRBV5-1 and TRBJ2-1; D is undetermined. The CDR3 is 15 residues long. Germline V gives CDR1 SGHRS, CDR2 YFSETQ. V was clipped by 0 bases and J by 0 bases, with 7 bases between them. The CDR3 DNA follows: TGCGCCAGCAGCTTGGTGCGGAGCTCCTACAATGAGCAGTTCTTC. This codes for CASSLVRSSYNEQFF. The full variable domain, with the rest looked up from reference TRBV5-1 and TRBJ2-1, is KAGVTQTPRYLIKTRGQQVTLSCSPISGHRSVSWYQQTPGQGLQFLFEYFSETQRNKGNFPGRFSGRQFSNSRSEMNVSTLELGDSALYLCASSLVRSSYNEQFFGPGTRLTVL.

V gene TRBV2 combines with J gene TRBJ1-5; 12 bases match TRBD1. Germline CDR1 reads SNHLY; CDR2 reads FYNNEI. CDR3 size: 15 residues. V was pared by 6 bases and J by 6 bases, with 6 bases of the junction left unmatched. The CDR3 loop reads CASSAPGQGAQPQHF. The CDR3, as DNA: TGTGCCAGCAGCGCACCGGGACAGGGGGCTCAGCCCCAGCATTTT.

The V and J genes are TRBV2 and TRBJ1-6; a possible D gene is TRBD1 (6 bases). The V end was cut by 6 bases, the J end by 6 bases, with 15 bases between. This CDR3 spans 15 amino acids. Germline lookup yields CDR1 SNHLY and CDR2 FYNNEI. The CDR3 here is CASRVTGSSNSPLHF. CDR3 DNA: TGTGCCAGCAGGGTAACAGGGAGTTCTAATTCACCCCTCCACTTT.

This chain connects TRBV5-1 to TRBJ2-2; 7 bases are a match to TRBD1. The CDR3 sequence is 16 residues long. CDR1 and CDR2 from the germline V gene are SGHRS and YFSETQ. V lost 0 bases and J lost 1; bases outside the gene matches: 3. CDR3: CASSLGRTGNTGELFF. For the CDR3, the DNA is TGCGCCAGCAGCTTGGGTCGGACAGGGAACACCGGGGAGCTGTTTTTT.

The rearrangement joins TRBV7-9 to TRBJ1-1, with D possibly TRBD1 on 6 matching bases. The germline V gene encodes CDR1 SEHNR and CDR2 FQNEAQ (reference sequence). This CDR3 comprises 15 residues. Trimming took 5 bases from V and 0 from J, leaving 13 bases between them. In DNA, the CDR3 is TGTGCCAGCAGCCCACAGGGCCCGATGAACACTGAAGCTTTCTTT. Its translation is CASSPQGPMNTEAFF. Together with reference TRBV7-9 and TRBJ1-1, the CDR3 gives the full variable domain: DTGVSQNPRHKITKRGQNVTFRCDPISEHNRLYWYRQTLGQGPEFLTYFQNEAQLEKSRLLSDRFSAERPKGSFSTLEIQRTEQGDSAMYLCASSPQGPMNTEAFFGQGTRLTVV.

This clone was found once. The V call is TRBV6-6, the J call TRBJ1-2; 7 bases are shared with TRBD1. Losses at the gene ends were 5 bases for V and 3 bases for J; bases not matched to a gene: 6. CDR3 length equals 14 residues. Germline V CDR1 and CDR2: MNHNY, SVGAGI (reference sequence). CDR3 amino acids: CASSTTGEDYGYTF. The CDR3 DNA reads TGTGCCAGCAGTACTACAGGGGAGGACTATGGCTACACCTTC.

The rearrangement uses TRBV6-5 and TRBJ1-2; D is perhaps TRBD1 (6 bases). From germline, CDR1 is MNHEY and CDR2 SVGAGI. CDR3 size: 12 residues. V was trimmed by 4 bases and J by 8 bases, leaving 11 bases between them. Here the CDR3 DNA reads TGTGCCAGCAGTTCCAAGGGGGAAGGCTACACCTTC. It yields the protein CASSSKGEGYTF.